Given below is one T cell receptor (beta chain) in context. Germline V gives CDR1 SEHNR, CDR2 FQNEAQ (reference sequence). Trimming removed 5 bases at V and 6 bases at J, with 8 bases between. This CDR3 spans 12 amino acids. In the source study's methods: Reference gene primers were amplified, and this amplification served to estimate nucleated cell counts. Using immunoSEQ multiplex PCR, the repertoire was profiled, and TCRdb retains in-frame clones only, with some absent. V and J calls plus clone size are reproduced from that table; the DNA served to infer D and trimming. The sample lists around 140,000 clones; about 90% were seen once. This sample stems from a study of blood T cell repertoires in COVID-19. About the study: Samples of COVID-19 (acute and convalescent) were obtained from the United States, Italy and Spain. Nucleic acid was either cDNA or gDNA, and it came from T cells, B-cell-depleted T cells, or PBMCs.

Source material: peripheral blood. This clonotype originated in a woman aged 45 to 65 with acute or convalescent COVID-19. The genes are TRBV7-9 and TRBJ1-5; D is uncertain. The CDR3 sequence: CASSHEAQPQHF. CDR3 in DNA: TGTGCCAGCAGCCACGAGGCTCAGCCCCAGCATTTT.